Shown below are 12 T cell receptor beta chains from a single sample sequenced in a study of T cell responses to AZD1222 COVID-19 vaccine. Measured with immunoSEQ multiplex PCR; TCRdb has only the in-frame clones, and not every one. This table has roughly 150,000 clones, about nine tenths appearing once. Sequences were derived from peripheral blood, sampled on day 0 of AZD1222 vaccination. The receptors stem from an adult in good health.

As to this clone: Other DNA variants within this sample encode the same CDR3. The V and J genes are TRBV6-6 and TRBJ1-2; TRBD1 is a possible D gene (6 bases). The germline gives CDR1 MNHNY, CDR2 SVGAGI (reference sequence). Trimming cost V 7 bases and J 1 base, with 16 bases left between them. The CDR3 loop spans 15 amino acids. The CDR3 DNA follows: TGTGCCAGCACCGAACAAGGGGGGTTTAACTATGGCTACACCTTC. Translating it yields CASTEQGGFNYGYTF.

The chain joins TRBV5-8 to TRBJ1-5, with a possible D match to TRBD1 (6 bases). Germline loops: CDR1 SGHTS, CDR2 YDEGEE. This CDR3 comprises 17 residues. The ends were cut back, 0 bases at V and 4 bases at J, with 17 bases in the middle. Written as DNA, the CDR3 is TGTGCCAGCAGCTTGGAGAAGACAGGCAACCCGAATCAGCCCCAGCATTTT. Translating it yields CASSLEKTGNPNQPQHF.

The chain uses TRBV5-1 and TRBJ2-7, with TRBD2 identical over 11 bases. CDR1 and CDR2 (germline): SGHRS, YFSETQ. Trimming at V came to 1 base and at J to 9 bases, leaving 6 bases not matched to a gene. The CDR3 loop spans 14 amino acids. CDR3 DNA sequence: TGCGCCAGCAGCTTGACGACTAGCGGGACCGGGCAGTACTTC. Its protein is CASSLTTSGTGQYF.

The chain uses TRBV19 and TRBJ1-1; perhaps TRBD1 as D (6 bases). The germline CDR1 and CDR2 sequences are LNHDA and SQIVND (reference sequence). The V and J ends lost 3 bases and 1 base respectively, with 15 bases between them. The CDR3 has 16 amino acids. DNA of the CDR3: TGTGCCAGTAGTATTAGGGCAGGGGCCGCGAACACTGAAGCTTTCTTT. Its protein product is CASSIRAGAANTEAFF. The full variable domain, with the rest looked up from reference TRBV19 and TRBJ1-1, is DGGITQSPKYLFRKEGQNVTLSCEQNLNHDAMYWYRQDPGQGLRLIYYSQIVNDFQKGDIAEGYSVSREKKESFPLTVTSAQKNPTAFYLCASSIRAGAANTEAFFGQGTRLTVV.

The chain links TRBV5-1 to TRBJ1-1; 8 nucleotides match TRBD1. The germline V gene encodes CDR1 SGHRS and CDR2 YFSETQ. Unmatched junction bases numbered 12, after V lost 7 bases and J lost 4 bases. The CDR3 has 15 amino acids. Here the CDR3 reads CASSNPGGRGTEAFF. The CDR3 DNA reads as TGCGCCAGCTCTAATCCAGGGGGCCGAGGCACTGAAGCTTTCTTT.

A word on this clone: Germline and junction disagree at one end, which may indicate a read error. This chain joins TRBV4-1 and TRBJ1-5; D is uncertain. The CDR3 contains 15 residues. The germline V gene has CDR1 MGHRA and CDR2 YSYEKL. CDR3: CASSQQLDLNRPQHF. The CDR3 DNA follows: TGCGCCAGCAGCCAACAATTGGACCTTAATCGGCCCCAGCATTTT.

The gene calls are TRBV6-5 and TRBJ1-1, with D maybe TRBD1 (5 bases). V was cut by 5 bases and J by 1 base, with 14 bases left in between. Germline-derived CDR1 and CDR2 are MNHEY and SVGAGI. There are 15 residues in the CDR3. The CDR3 sequence: CASSSEGLPNTEAFF. CDR3 coding DNA: TGTGCCAGCAGTAGTGAGGGGCTCCCGAACACTGAAGCTTTCTTT.

The chain uses TRBV5-1 and TRBJ2-7; 7 nucleotides line up with TRBD2. Germline V gives CDR1 SGHRS, CDR2 YFSETQ. Trimming took 3 bases from V and 3 from J; bases not matched to a gene: 3. The CDR3 sequence is 13 residues long. The CDR3 region has the DNA TGCGCCAGCAGCTCCGCGGGGGTCTACGAGCAGTACTTC. Amino acid sequence: CASSSAGVYEQYF.

V is TRBV27 and J is TRBJ2-7; D might be TRBD2 (5 bases). Germline CDR1 is MNHEY and CDR2 is SMNVEV (reference sequence). This CDR3 is built from 15 residues. The V and J ends lost 0 bases and 3 bases respectively, with 12 bases between them. CDR3: CASSLSRPGVYEQYF. The CDR3 nucleotides are TGTGCCAGCAGTTTATCTCGCCCCGGGGTCTACGAGCAGTACTTC.

The J gene is TRBJ2-1, the V gene TRBV5-1; D perhaps matches TRBD2 (5 bases). The CDR3 contains 15 residues. Germline CDR1 and CDR2: SGHRS and YFSETQ. V lost 0 bases to trimming and J lost 4 bases, with 11 bases between them. CDR3 nucleotide sequence: TGCGCCAGCAGCTTGGCCTTGAGCGGATACAATGAGCAGTTCTTC. Encoded protein: CASSLALSGYNEQFF.

This clone was counted once. In DNA form, the CDR3 reads TGTGCCAGCAGCCAGCCGGGACTAGCGGGAGGGCGTGGTGAGCAGTTCTTC. Its translation is CASSQPGLAGGRGEQFF. The chain uses TRBV3-1 (or the pseudogene TRBV3-2) and TRBJ2-1; TRBD2 matches 16 bases. The germline gives CDR1 LGHDT, CDR2 YNNKEL (reference sequence). The J segment lost 9 bases and the V segment lost 3 bases, leaving 8 bases of the junction unmatched. This CDR3 has 17 amino acids.

The chain employs TRBV7-9 and TRBJ2-2; D not resolved. In germline, CDR1 is SEHNR, CDR2 FQNEAQ (reference sequence). V dropped 5 bases and J dropped 2 bases, with 21 bases sitting between them. There are 18 residues in the CDR3. In DNA, the CDR3 is TGTGCCAGCAGCATCCTCTCTTTGAGGACGGGCAACACCGGGGAGCTGTTTTTT. This sequence encodes CASSILSLRTGNTGELFF.